This passage covers 23 T cell receptor beta chains from one sample sequenced in a study of shared T cell receptors in the human thymus. Sequencing used immunoSEQ multiplex PCR; TCRdb keeps in-frame clones, though not all of them. The sample consists of approximately 580,000 clones, 78% of them appearing once. Separately, the same data were catalogued under a study of human thymus T cells.

The sample taken for sequencing was thymocytes. Every receptor here comes from a boy younger than two with a congenital heart defect.

The rearrangement uses TRBV5-1 and TRBJ2-4, with D possibly matching TRBD2 (5 bases). V lost 6 bases and J lost 5, with 12 bases in between. In germline, CDR1 is SGHRS, CDR2 YFSETQ. CDR3 length: 13 amino acids. CDR3 in DNA: TGCGCCAGCACCGGGGTATTAGAAAACATTCAGTACTTC. The encoded protein is CASTGVLENIQYF.

V is TRBV30 and J is TRBJ1-2; D is perhaps TRBD1 (6 bases). The CDR3 extends over 15 amino acids. Trimming cost V 2 bases and J 8 bases, with 21 bases left between them. Germline lookup yields CDR1 GTSNPN and CDR2 SVGIG (reference sequence). The CDR3 here is CAWSTPPQGSHGYTF. CDR3 in DNA: TGTGCCTGGAGTACCCCCCCCCAGGGGTCTCACGGCTACACCTTC.

The table lists this clone with a few counts. The chain has TRBV27 and TRBJ2-2; D is ambiguous. The germline V and J ends were trimmed by 10 bases and 0 bases, with 9 bases remaining between them. The germline gives CDR1 MNHEY, CDR2 SMNVEV (reference sequence). This CDR3 spans 13 amino acids. In DNA, the CDR3 is TGTGCCACCGGGTTCGCGAACACCGGGGAGCTGTTTTTT. This gives the protein CATGFANTGELFF.

V is TRBV27 and J is TRBJ2-1; 12 bases are shared with TRBD2. The CDR3 has 17 residues. The V segment lost 5 bases and the J segment 3 bases; nucleotides outside the gene matches: 8. Looked up from germline, CDR1 is MNHEY and CDR2 is SMNVEV (reference sequence). CDR3 loop: CASSLKGLAGDYNEQFF. The CDR3 DNA reads TGTGCCAGCAGTCTAAAGGGACTAGCGGGTGACTACAATGAGCAGTTCTTC.

This chain links TRBV29-1 with TRBJ2-3; the D is unclear. The V and J ends lost 1 base and 5 bases respectively, with 16 bases between them. Germline lookup yields CDR1 SQVTM and CDR2 ANQGSEA. The CDR3 length is 15 residues. This CDR3 reads CSVEGDPTWRDTQYF. The CDR3 DNA sequence: TGCAGCGTTGAAGGCGACCCGACTTGGAGAGATACGCAGTATTTT.

The chain has TRBV9 and TRBJ2-2, with TRBD2 matching over 7 bases. The V and J ends lost 2 bases and 4 bases, in that order; junction bases with no gene match: 5. Germline-derived CDR1 and CDR2 are SGDLS and YYNGEE. The CDR3 consists of 15 residues. The chain's CDR3 is CASSVWGLPTGELFF. The CDR3 DNA reads as TGTGCCAGCAGCGTGTGGGGACTACCCACCGGGGAGCTGTTTTTT. The entire variable domain, with the rest obtained from reference TRBV9 and TRBJ2-2, is as follows: DSGVTQTPKHLITATGQRVTLRCSPRSGDLSVYWYQQSLDQGLQFLIQYYNGEERAKGNILERFSAQQFPDLHSELNLSSLELGDSALYFCASSVWGLPTGELFFGEGSRLTVL.

This clone was detected a few times. CDR3 sequence reads: CASSIPGHSGGYNEQFF. CDR3 DNA sequence: TGTGCCAGCAGTATTCCGGGACACTCGGGGGGCTACAATGAGCAGTTCTTC. V gene TRBV11-3 combines with J gene TRBJ2-1, with D possibly TRBD2 on 7 matching bases. The CDR3 is made up of 17 amino acids. V gave up 6 bases and J gave up 3 bases, with 21 bases separating them. Looked up from germline, CDR1 is SGHNT and CDR2 is YENEEA.

This clone was counted a few times. J is TRBJ2-7 and V is TRBV6-1, with 9 nucleotides matching TRBD2. The CDR3 length is 16 residues. V lost 8 bases, J lost 0 bases, and 11 bases stayed unmatched. Per the germline V gene, CDR1 is MNHNS and CDR2 is SASEGT. The CDR3 protein is CASGGVAGENSYEQYF. CDR3 coding DNA: TGTGCCAGCGGTGGGGTAGCGGGAGAGAACTCCTACGAGCAGTACTTC.

V and J are TRBV7-2 and TRBJ2-5; no clear D gene. The CDR3 length is 15 residues. V lost 2 bases to trimming and J lost 4 bases, with 14 bases between them. The germline V gene encodes CDR1 SGHTA and CDR2 FQGNSA. CDR3 coding DNA: TGTGCCAGCAGCTTATTTTCCCCCCCGGGAGAGACCCAGTACTTC. Translation gives CASSLFSPPGETQYF.

This sequence joins TRBV27 and TRBJ2-3; TRBD2 aligns across 8 bases. This CDR3 comprises 14 residues. V lost 8 bases, J lost 5 bases, and 9 bases stayed unmatched. Per germline, CDR1 MNHEY and CDR2 SMNVEV (reference sequence). The CDR3 spells CASEVLAGKDTQYF. In DNA, the CDR3 is TGTGCCAGCGAGGTGCTAGCGGGCAAAGATACGCAGTATTTT.

This sequence joins TRBV28 and TRBJ2-7; 8 bases map to TRBD1. This CDR3 is built from 16 residues. Germline CDR1 MDHEN, CDR2 SYDVKM. V lost 5 bases and J lost 7; bases outside the gene matches: 16. The CDR3 bases are TGTGCCAGCAGTCCCCCCGGGCCAGGGGGCGGAAGGGAGCAGTACTTC. Translated, it gives CASSPPGPGGGREQYF.

The V call is TRBV6-5, the J call TRBJ2-1; 7 positions agree with TRBD2. The CDR3 contains 13 residues. Germline-derived CDR1 and CDR2 are MNHEY and SVGAGI. V trimming: 8 bases; J trimming: 8 bases; junction bases outside the gene matches: 9. DNA for the CDR3: TGTGCCAGCCAAACGGCTAGCGGCCATGAGCAGTTCTTC. This translates into CASQTASGHEQFF.

The genes are TRBV6-6 and TRBJ2-2; D possibly corresponds to TRBD2 (6 bases). V gave up 6 bases and J gave up 2 bases, with 16 bases separating them. Germline V gene data show CDR1 as MNHNY and CDR2 as SVGAGI (reference sequence). This CDR3 contains 16 residues. The CDR3 region is CASRGGGGENTGELFF. CDR3 nucleotides: TGTGCCAGCAGGGGGGGTGGGGGAGAAAACACCGGGGAGCTGTTTTTT.

The chain employs TRBV20-1 and TRBJ1-2; D uncertain. V was clipped by 2 bases and J by 6 bases, with 7 bases between them. There are 11 residues in the CDR3. Per the germline V gene, CDR1 is DFQATT and CDR2 is SNEGSKA (reference sequence). CDR3 nucleotide sequence: TGCAGTGCTAGATTTCTAGATGGCTACACCTTC. It is translated as CSARFLDGYTF.

This clone was picked up one time. The CDR3 region is CASSDPPDFYEQYF. CDR3 sequence (DNA): TGTGCCAGCAGTGACCCTCCAGACTTTTACGAGCAGTACTTC. The gene calls are TRBV6-1 and TRBJ2-7; D call uncertain. CDR1 and CDR2 from the germline V gene are MNHNS and SASEGT. The CDR3 covers 14 residues. Trimming left V 3 bases short and J 4 bases short, with 13 bases between.

This sequence joins TRBV7-9 and TRBJ1-1; no clear D gene. Germline V lookup: CDR1 SEHNR, CDR2 FQNEAQ (reference sequence). V was pared by 6 bases and J by 0 bases, with 17 bases between. The CDR3 sequence is 16 residues long. The CDR3 loop is CASRPRVVRMNTEAFF. In nucleotides, the CDR3 is TGTGCCAGCAGGCCTCGGGTAGTTAGGATGAACACTGAAGCTTTCTTT.

V usage is TRBV5-4 and J usage is TRBJ2-1; weak D call: TRBD2 (5 bases). The V end was cut by 0 bases, the J end by 2 bases, with 9 bases between. The CDR3 loop spans 15 amino acids. Germline loops: CDR1 SGHNT, CDR2 YYREEE (reference sequence). This CDR3 reads CASSLGTGTYNEQFF. The CDR3 region has the DNA TGTGCCAGCAGCTTGGGGACTGGGACCTACAATGAGCAGTTCTTC.

The sample holds a few counts of this clone. The rearrangement uses TRBV11-2 and TRBJ1-3; maybe TRBD1 (5 bases). CDR1 and CDR2 (germline): SGHAT, FQNNGV. CDR3 length: 15 residues. Trimming stripped 3 bases from V and 9 bases from J, with 18 bases between. DNA for the CDR3: TGTGCCAGCAGCTTCTCGCAGCCCCGGGGGGGCACCATATATTTT. Translation gives CASSFSQPRGGTIYF.

V gene TRBV5-1 combines with J gene TRBJ2-7, with 7 positions matching TRBD2. The CDR3 is 17 amino acids. V shed 0 bases, J shed 4 bases, and the junction held 13 bases outside the gene matches. Germline loops: CDR1 SGHRS, CDR2 YFSETQ. DNA for the CDR3: TGCGCCAGCAGCTTGGGGGTGGGGGGGAGCGGGCCGTACGAGCAGTACTTC. It codes for CASSLGVGGSGPYEQYF.

The chain links TRBV11-3 to TRBJ2-1; 8 bases map to TRBD2. CDR1 and CDR2 (germline): SGHNT, YENEEA. Unmatched junction bases numbered 12, after V lost 5 bases and J lost 6 bases. The CDR3 has 16 amino acids. In DNA form, the CDR3 reads TGTGCCAGCAGCGGCCGGGCGGGAGGCAAGGGCAATGAGCAGTTCTTC. It translates to CASSGRAGGKGNEQFF.

The rearrangement links TRBV5-1 to TRBJ2-4, with 8 bases that match TRBD1. CDR3 length equals 14 residues. Germline assignment: CDR1 SGHRS and CDR2 YFSETQ. Trimming removed 4 bases from V and 8 bases from J; junction bases left unmatched: 8. The CDR3 DNA reads TGCGCCAGCAGCAAGACAGGGGCGAAAGACATTCAGTACTTC. It specifies CASSKTGAKDIQYF. The full variable domain, its missing parts supplied by reference TRBV5-1 and TRBJ2-4, is KAGVTQTPRYLIKTRGQQVTLSCSPISGHRSVSWYQQTPGQGLQFLFEYFSETQRNKGNFPGRFSGRQFSNSRSEMNVSTLELGDSALYLCASSKTGAKDIQYFGAGTRLSVL.

This chain links TRBV5-1 with TRBJ2-7; 13 bases match TRBD2. CDR3 length: 17 residues. Germline assignment: CDR1 SGHRS and CDR2 YFSETQ. After removal of 3 bases from V and 2 bases from J, the junction contained 8 bases not matched to a gene. In DNA, the CDR3 is TGCGCCAGCAGCTCGGGACTAGCGGGACCTCTTACCTACGAGCAGTACTTC. Amino acid sequence: CASSSGLAGPLTYEQYF.

This clone was detected once. V gene TRBV19 combines with J gene TRBJ2-7, with 7 bases matching TRBD1. The CDR3 totals 15 residues. V lost 5 bases, J lost 2 bases, and 9 bases stayed unmatched. Germline V lookup: CDR1 LNHDA, CDR2 SQIVND (reference sequence). CDR3 DNA: TGTGCCAGTAGTCCTCGTAGGGACAGCCCCTACGAGCAGTACTTC. This sequence encodes CASSPRRDSPYEQYF.